This T cell receptor (beta chain) originates from a study of T cell responses to AZD1222 COVID-19 vaccine. Points from the study as a whole: An increase in Spike-specific TCR breadth and depth was observed after two AZD1222 doses. Donors, mostly white British, included more females; clonal diversity was possibly underestimated. After the peak T cell response, and only then, were repertoires sampled.

About this clone itself: Its target is unknown.

Repertoires were generated with immunoSEQ multiplex PCR, while TCRdb's copy carries only in-frame clones and drops some. The sample consists of 85,000 or so clones, about nine tenths of them appearing once. The V gene's germline CDR1 is MNHEY and CDR2 SVGAGI. Deletions cut 5 bases from V and 0 bases from J, with 11 bases between. This CDR3 is 15 amino acids long. The sequence was collected from an adult who received the AZD1222 COVID-19 vaccine. This sample comprised peripheral blood, obtained 28 days after the second AZD1222 dose. The V gene is TRBV6-5, the J gene TRBJ2-1; tentatively, D is TRBD2 (6 bases). CDR3 residues: CASSLAFSSYNEQFF. CDR3 in DNA: TGTGCCAGCAGTCTAGCGTTCAGCTCCTACAATGAGCAGTTCTTC.